This T cell receptor (beta chain) is from a study of blood T cell repertoires in COVID-19. Germline loops: CDR1 MDHEN, CDR2 SYDVKM. This CDR3 contains 15 residues. The V gene lost 1 base and the J gene lost 5 bases, with 12 bases spanning the gap. Here immunoSEQ multiplex PCR was the method, and the copy in TCRdb shows in-frame clones only, minus some. The sample shows approximately 150,000 clones, 80% to 90% of them seen only once. The sequenced sample was peripheral blood. V and J are TRBV28 and TRBJ1-5; the D gene is possibly TRBD1 (6 bases). The origin of this receptor is a woman aged 55-69 years with active COVID-19. The CDR3 DNA sequence: TGTGCCAGCAGTTTATCACAGGGTTTCTATCAGCCCCAGCATTTT. Its protein is CASSLSQGFYQPQHF.